The next 30 T cell receptor beta chains were all read from a single sample in a study of human T cells and chemical hapten exposure. Time point reported: patch test 2, 6 weeks after DPC sensitization. As to treatment: therapeutic diphenylcyclopropenone sensitization with weekly scalp DPC. TCRdb used MiXCR to reprocess the RACE reads, holding one entry per CDR3 protein. Of nearly 95,000 distinct CDR3 sequences listed, 9.5% to 12% are singletons. Sequenced material: whole blood, taken in connection with sensitization to the hapten diphenylcyclopropenone (DPC). The receptors originated from a man aged 40-49 years with alopecia areata. Some clones in this sample may be carry-over from other donors' samples.

The J gene is TRBJ2-3, the V gene TRBV5-1; possible D gene TRBD1, 6 bases. CDR1 and CDR2 from the germline V gene are SGHRS and YFSETQ. Trimming shortened V by 4 bases and J by 0 bases, and 15 bases separated the two germline ends. The CDR3 has 16 amino acids. The CDR3, as DNA: TGCGCCAGCAGCCCAGGGACATTTTCTAGCACAGATACGCAGTATTTT. Translated, it gives CASSPGTFSSTDTQYF. Together with reference TRBV5-1 and TRBJ2-3, the CDR3 gives the full variable domain: KAGVTQTPRYLIKTRGQQVTLSCSPISGHRSVSWYQQTPGQGLQFLFEYFSETQRNKGNFPGRFSGRQFSNSRSEMNVSTLELGDSALYLCASSPGTFSSTDTQYFGPGTRLTVL.

The chain links TRBV10-3 to TRBJ2-1; TRBD2 aligns across 10 bases. Looked up from germline, CDR1 is ENHRY and CDR2 is SYGVKD. Losses at the gene ends were 1 base for V and 4 bases for J; bases not matched to a gene: 16. This CDR3 region has 20 residues. In DNA form, the CDR3 reads TGTGCCATCAGTGAGTGGGGCCCCGGGACTAGCGCGACCCCGTACAATGAGCAGTTCTTC. It encodes CAISEWGPGTSATPYNEQFF.

V is TRBV7-2 and J is TRBJ2-5; perhaps TRBD2 as D (6 bases). CDR3 length equals 15 residues. CDR1 and CDR2 (germline): SGHTA, FQGNSA. With 6 bases removed from V and 4 bases from J, the gap between germline ends came to 18 bases. The CDR3 loop reads CASRAGPLALETQYF. CDR3 nucleotide sequence: TGTGCCAGCAGGGCGGGGCCGCTCGCATTAGAGACCCAGTACTTC.

This clonotype was observed a handful of times. The CDR3 spells CASSEETEETQYF. Here the CDR3 DNA reads TGTGCCAGCAGTGAGGAGACAGAGGAGACCCAGTACTTC. This chain uses TRBV2 with TRBJ2-5, with a possible D match to TRBD1 (5 bases). V lost 3 bases and J 5 bases, leaving 10 bases between the germline ends. This CDR3 has 13 residues. Germline CDR1 SNHLY, CDR2 FYNNEI.

A few counts support this clonotype. The chain links TRBV2 to TRBJ2-3; TRBD2 matches 12 bases. The CDR3 consists of 17 residues. The ends lost 4 bases at V and 1 base at J; junction bases unmatched: 6. The germline V gene has CDR1 SNHLY and CDR2 FYNNEI. The CDR3 spells CASSGGTSGSRTDTQYF. CDR3 nucleotide sequence: TGTGCCAGCAGTGGAGGGACTAGCGGGTCTCGCACAGATACGCAGTATTTT.

This clonotype was seen only a few times. The chain links TRBV3-1 to TRBJ2-5; the D gene is possibly TRBD2 (6 bases). CDR1 and CDR2 from the germline V gene are LGHDT and YNNKEL (reference sequence). The CDR3 covers 15 residues. With 0 bases removed from V and 5 bases from J, the gap between germline ends came to 13 bases. Here the CDR3 DNA reads TGTGCCAGCAGCCAAGATGGGCGGGGACGGGAGACCCAGTACTTC. Translated, it gives CASSQDGRGRETQYF.

The rearrangement joins TRBV5-6 to TRBJ2-6; no definite D call. The CDR3 is 15 residues long. V was cut by 4 bases and J by 7 bases, with 15 bases left in between. Germline V CDR1 and CDR2: SGHDT, YYEEEE. CDR3 in amino acids: CASSPIAHQANVLTF. CDR3 DNA: TGTGCCAGCAGCCCAATTGCACACCAAGCCAACGTCCTGACTTTC.

The chain has TRBV4-3 and TRBJ2-6; D is perhaps TRBD1 or TRBD2 (6 bases each). The germline V gene encodes CDR1 LGHNA and CDR2 YSLEER. Trimming pared 0 bases from V and 1 base from J, leaving 19 bases between. This CDR3 has 20 amino acids. CDR3 in amino acids: CASSQERQDYVLSGANVLTF. CDR3 sequence (DNA): TGCGCCAGCAGCCAAGAACGACAGGACTATGTTCTGTCTGGGGCCAACGTCCTGACTTTC.

The table lists this clonotype with a few counts. The CDR3 spells CASSQTDTLNTEAFF. CDR3 DNA: TGTGCCAGCAGCCAAACGGACACTCTGAACACTGAAGCTTTCTTT. The gene calls are TRBV28 and TRBJ1-1, with D possibly TRBD1 on 5 matching bases. The germline V gene has CDR1 MDHEN and CDR2 SYDVKM. This CDR3 is 15 amino acids long. V lost 6 bases and J 0 bases, leaving 14 bases between the germline ends.

The rearrangement joins TRBV27 to TRBJ2-2; tentative D call: TRBD1 (6 bases). CDR3 length equals 15 residues. V lost 0 bases and J lost 4, with 9 bases in between. Looked up from germline, CDR1 is MNHEY and CDR2 is SMNVEV (reference sequence). The CDR3, as DNA: TGTGCCAGCAGTTTATCACAGGGATCCACCGGGGAGCTGTTTTTT. Amino acids: CASSLSQGSTGELFF.

The CDR3 protein is CASSLSGAASAPQHF. The CDR3 DNA reads as TGTGCCAGCAGCCTCTCCGGAGCCGCCTCTGCGCCCCAGCATTTT. The rearrangement uses TRBV7-9 and TRBJ1-5; D gene ambiguous. Germline CDR1 reads SEHNR; CDR2 reads FQNEAQ (reference sequence). This CDR3 spans 15 amino acids. Trimming removed 5 bases from V and 9 bases from J, with 20 bases in between.

This clonotype occurred many times. The chain has TRBV7-9 and TRBJ1-1; a weak D match, TRBD1 (5 bases). The length of the CDR3 is 14 residues. V was pared by 5 bases and J by 6 bases, with 16 bases between. Germline loops: CDR1 SEHNR, CDR2 FQNEAQ (reference sequence). CDR3 in amino acids: CASSQNGGSSEAFF. CDR3 coding DNA: TGTGCCAGCAGCCAAAACGGGGGGAGTTCTGAAGCTTTCTTT.

This clonotype was seen a few times. The V gene is TRBV20-1, the J gene TRBJ2-1, with a weak D call TRBD2 (5 bases). Trimming removed 0 bases at V and 0 bases at J, with 12 bases between. CDR3 length equals 16 residues. Germline loops: CDR1 DFQATT, CDR2 SNEGSKA (reference sequence). CDR3 DNA sequence: TGCAGTGCTAGAGATGAGAGCGGCAGCTCCTACAATGAGCAGTTCTTC. Protein: CSARDESGSSYNEQFF.

In its sample, this clonotype was seen many times. The chain couples TRBV27 to TRBJ2-7; 9 nucleotides match TRBD2. This CDR3 has 15 residues. With V trimmed by 6 bases and J by 1 base, 7 bases remained unmatched. The V gene's germline CDR1 is MNHEY and CDR2 SMNVEV (reference sequence). CDR3 loop: CASRLAGVGSYEQYF. The DNA of the CDR3 is TGTGCCAGCAGGTTAGCGGGAGTTGGGTCCTACGAGCAGTACTTC.

This clonotype was observed a handful of times. The J gene is TRBJ2-3, the V gene TRBV7-2; D perhaps matches TRBD2 (6 bases). Trimming cost V 5 bases and J 4 bases, with 16 bases left between them. There are 15 residues in the CDR3. Germline V gene sequence: CDR1 SGHTA, CDR2 FQGNSA. The CDR3 coding sequence is TGTGCCAGCAGCACCCAGGGAGGTGGCGCAGATACGCAGTATTTT. The encoded protein is CASSTQGGGADTQYF.

There are a few counts of this clonotype. J is TRBJ2-2 and V is TRBV27; possible D gene TRBD1, 6 bases. V gave up 10 bases and J gave up 0 bases, with 12 bases separating them. CDR1 and CDR2 (germline): MNHEY, SMNVEV (reference sequence). CDR3 size: 14 residues. DNA of the CDR3: TGTGCCACTCGCGACAGGCCGAACACCGGGGAGCTGTTTTTT. Residues: CATRDRPNTGELFF.

The V and J genes are TRBV11-2 and TRBJ2-5; D may be TRBD2 (5 bases). In germline, CDR1 is SGHAT, CDR2 FQNNGV. Trimming pared 1 base from V and 3 bases from J, leaving 12 bases between. There are 15 residues in the CDR3. The CDR3: CASSLGVAREETQYF. The CDR3 bases are TGTGCCAGCAGCTTAGGAGTAGCGCGGGAAGAGACCCAGTACTTC. Variable domain in full (rest from reference TRBV11-2 and TRBJ2-5): EAGVAQSPRYKIIEKRQSVAFWCNPISGHATLYWYQQILGQGPKLLIQFQNNGVVDDSQLPKDRFSAERLKGVDSTLKIQPAKLEDSAVYLCASSLGVAREETQYFGPGTRLLVL.

The V gene is TRBV12-3 or TRBV12-4, the J gene TRBJ2-6, with 13 bases aligning to TRBD2. The CDR3 totals 17 residues. Losses at the gene ends were 5 bases for V and 0 bases for J; bases not matched to a gene: 1. CDR3 protein: CASSRLAGGSGANVLTF. CDR3 nucleotide sequence: TGTGCCAGCAGTCGACTAGCGGGGGGCTCTGGGGCCAACGTCCTGACTTTC.

The sample holds a few counts of this clonotype. The chain uses TRBV5-1 and TRBJ2-4; weak D call: TRBD2 (6 bases). CDR1 is SGHRS, CDR2 YFSETQ, per germline. The CDR3 extends over 17 amino acids. V was shortened by 1 base and J by 7 bases, with 21 bases between the two germline ends. This CDR3 is CASSLWGEMRTGNIQYF. In nucleotides, the CDR3 is TGCGCCAGCAGCTTGTGGGGGGAGATGAGGACCGGGAACATTCAGTACTTC.

The chain combines TRBV20-1 with TRBJ1-2; possible D gene TRBD1, 6 bases. With 1 base removed from V and 4 bases from J, the gap between germline ends came to 13 bases. Germline loops: CDR1 DFQATT, CDR2 SNEGSKA (reference sequence). There are 14 residues in the CDR3. In DNA, the CDR3 is TGCAGTGCTAGAGCAACAGGGTTTCTCTATGGCTACACCTTC. Its translation: CSARATGFLYGYTF.

This clonotype was recorded many times. The chain joins TRBV28 to TRBJ1-3; D not resolved. Germline-derived CDR1 and CDR2 are MDHEN and SYDVKM. V gave up 1 base and J gave up 0 bases, with 10 bases separating them. The CDR3 contains 16 residues. The CDR3 protein is CASSLSGFTSGNTIYF. Here the CDR3 DNA reads TGTGCCAGCAGTTTATCCGGGTTCACCTCTGGAAACACCATATATTTT.

This clonotype was found a few times. The genes are TRBV9 and TRBJ2-1, with D possibly TRBD2 on 5 matching bases. V was cut by 1 base and J by 5 bases, with 13 bases left in between. CDR1 is SGDLS and CDR2 is YYNGEE in the germline V gene. The CDR3 loop spans 15 amino acids. CDR3 nucleotide sequence: TGTGCCAGCAGCGTAAAGGATGAGCGGAACAATGAGCAGTTCTTC. Translating it yields CASSVKDERNNEQFF.

Many counts were recorded for this clonotype. The V call is TRBV5-1, the J call TRBJ2-1; 8 bases agree with TRBD2. V trimming: 9 bases; J trimming: 5 bases; junction bases outside the gene matches: 7. The germline gives CDR1 SGHRS, CDR2 YFSETQ. The CDR3 totals 13 residues. The chain's CDR3 is CATSGTRDNEQFF. In DNA form, the CDR3 reads TGCGCCACCTCCGGGACTAGGGACAATGAGCAGTTCTTC.

Only a few counts were recorded for this clonotype. The genes are TRBV6-5 and TRBJ2-3; either TRBD1 or TRBD2 may supply D (5 bases each). Germline V lookup: CDR1 MNHEY, CDR2 SVGAGI. V was clipped by 0 bases and J by 6 bases, with 13 bases between them. The CDR3 contains 15 residues. The CDR3 DNA sequence: TGTGCCAGCAGTTACTCCCCCGGGGCCGGGGATACGCAGTATTTT. It translates to CASSYSPGAGDTQYF.

The rearrangement links TRBV2 to TRBJ2-7, with TRBD1 identical over 9 bases. Germline values: CDR1 SNHLY, CDR2 FYNNEI. The CDR3 is 14 amino acids. Germline trimming cut 6 bases from V and 2 bases from J; bases unmatched to any gene: 5. CDR3 in DNA: TGTGCCAGCAGGGGAGACAGGGGGGCCTACGAGCAGTACTTC. Protein sequence: CASRGDRGAYEQYF.

CDR3 amino acids: CASGGTASTDTQYF. The CDR3 nucleotides are TGTGCCAGCGGAGGGACCGCTAGCACAGATACGCAGTATTTT. V is TRBV6-6 and J is TRBJ2-3, with D tentatively TRBD2 (6 bases). The length of the CDR3 is 14 residues. Trimming left V 8 bases short and J 0 bases short, with 12 bases between. Germline lookup yields CDR1 MNHNY and CDR2 SVGAGI (reference sequence).

CDR3 region: CSARDMGTLAKNIQYF. In DNA, the CDR3 is TGCAGTGCTAGAGATATGGGGACCTTAGCCAAAAACATTCAGTACTTC. The V and J genes are TRBV20-1 and TRBJ2-4, with D perhaps matching TRBD1 or TRBD2 (5 bases each). The CDR3 covers 16 residues. The germline gives CDR1 DFQATT, CDR2 SNEGSKA (reference sequence). The V gene lost 0 bases and the J gene lost 0 bases, with 12 bases spanning the gap.

This clonotype was picked up a small number of times. In DNA form, the CDR3 reads TGCAGCGTTGTCGCAGGGGGGGGGGCCCAGCATTTT. Its protein is CSVVAGGGAQHF. The chain carries TRBV29-1 and TRBJ1-5, with 7 positions matching TRBD1. Germline V CDR1 and CDR2: SQVTM, ANQGSEA. The CDR3 has 12 amino acids. V was clipped by 4 bases and J by 11 bases; unmatched bases: 8.

This clonotype was observed a handful of times. The rearrangement joins TRBV6-2 or TRBV6-3 to TRBJ1-5, with no clear D. The CDR3 is made up of 12 amino acids. Trimming took off 8 bases at V and 1 base at J, with 6 bases between the two ends. Germline lookup yields CDR1 MNHEY and CDR2 SVGEGT. Here the CDR3 DNA reads TGTGCCAGCGCTCGGAGCAATCAGCCCCAGCATTTT. This gives the protein CASARSNQPQHF.

This clonotype came up a few times. CDR3 nucleotides: TGCAGCGTTGCAGTCCAGATGAACACTGAAGCTTTCTTT. It translates to CSVAVQMNTEAFF. The chain is built from TRBV29-1 and TRBJ1-1; no clear D gene. V lost 4 bases, J lost 0 bases, and 9 bases lay in between. Germline CDR1 reads SQVTM; CDR2 reads ANQGSEA. This CDR3 is built from 13 residues.